This T cell receptor (beta chain) is drawn from a study of T cell responses to AZD1222 COVID-19 vaccine. TCRdb's copy holds only in-frame clones and misses some; the assay was immunoSEQ multiplex PCR. The table lists tens of thousands of clones, 81% of them singletons, with roughly 27% in the top ten. There are 15 residues in the CDR3. Per the germline V gene, CDR1 is MNHEY and CDR2 is SMNVEV (reference sequence). V lost 3 bases and J 4 bases, leaving 10 bases between the germline ends. Concerning this clone itself: What it recognizes is unknown.

Whole-study findings and limits: The donor group comprised mostly white British people and more females; the analysis possibly underestimated clonal diversity. Increases in Spike-specific TCR breadth and depth were seen after two AZD1222 doses. Sampling that yielded the repertoires occurred only after the peak T cell response.

This specimen consisted of peripheral blood, obtained 28 days after the second AZD1222 dose. The V and J genes are TRBV27 and TRBJ1-6; D is undetermined. This receptor was identified in an adult who received the AZD1222 COVID-19 vaccine. In nucleotides, the CDR3 is TGTGCCAGCAGTTTCAACAGTTTTTATAATTCACCCCTCCACTTT. Translated, it gives CASSFNSFYNSPLHF.